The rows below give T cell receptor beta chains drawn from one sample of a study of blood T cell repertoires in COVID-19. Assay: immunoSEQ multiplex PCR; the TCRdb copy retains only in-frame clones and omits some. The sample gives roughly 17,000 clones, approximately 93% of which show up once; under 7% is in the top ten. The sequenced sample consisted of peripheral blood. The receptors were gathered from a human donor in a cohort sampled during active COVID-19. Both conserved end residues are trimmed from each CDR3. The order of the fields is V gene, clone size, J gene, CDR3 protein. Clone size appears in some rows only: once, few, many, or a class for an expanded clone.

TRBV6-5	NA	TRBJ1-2	ASSSTWAHGYT
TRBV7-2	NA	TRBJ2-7	ASSLDPGQGGEQY
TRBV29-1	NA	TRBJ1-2	SVTTDFYGYT
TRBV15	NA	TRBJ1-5	ATSKNRGTPIGQPQH
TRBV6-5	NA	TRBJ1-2	ASRDKLYGYT
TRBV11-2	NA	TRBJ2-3	ASSSFTRVAGGTDTQY
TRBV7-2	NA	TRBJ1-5	ASSLSRSDQPQH
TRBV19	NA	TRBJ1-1	ASSIDIGGTEAF
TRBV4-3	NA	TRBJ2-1	ASSLRPGSGSQGNEQF
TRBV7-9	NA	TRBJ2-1	ASSRLAGGDTRSYNEQF
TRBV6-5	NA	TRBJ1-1	ASSTIGQEGSEAF
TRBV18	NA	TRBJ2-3	ASSPPSGWADTQY
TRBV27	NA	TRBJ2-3	ASRTSTDTQY
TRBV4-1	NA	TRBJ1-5	ASSQGVISNQPQH
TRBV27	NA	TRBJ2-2	ASSWGPRVTGELF
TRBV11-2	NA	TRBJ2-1	ASSPRGGSPYNEQF
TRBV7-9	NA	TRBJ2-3	ASSSRGDSLSITDTQY
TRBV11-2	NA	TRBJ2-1	ASSLQGPYNEQF
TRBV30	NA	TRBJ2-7	AWIDRTGKRSYEQY
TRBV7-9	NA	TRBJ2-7	ASSPAGAPYEQY
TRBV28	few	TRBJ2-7	ASSSQVGGAYEQY
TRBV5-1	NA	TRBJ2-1	ASSLTHAYNEQF
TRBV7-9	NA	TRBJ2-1	ASSLDTYNEQF
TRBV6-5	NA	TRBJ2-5	ASSRLAGGGTQY
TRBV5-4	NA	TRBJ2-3	ASSRAGGAADTQY
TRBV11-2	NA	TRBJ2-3	ASSFSRDSPSTDTQY
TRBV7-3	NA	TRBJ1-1	ASSFGTGGTEAF
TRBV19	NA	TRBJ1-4	ASSPGQYWGTNEKLF
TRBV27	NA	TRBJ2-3	ASSYGGRTDTQY
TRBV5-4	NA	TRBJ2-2	ASSLAGDTGELF
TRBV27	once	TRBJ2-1	ASSLAGALYNEQF
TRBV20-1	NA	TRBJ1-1	SASWGGTEAF
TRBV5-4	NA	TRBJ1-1	ASSLGGPGSTEAF
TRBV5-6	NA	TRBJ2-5	ASSSTRETQY
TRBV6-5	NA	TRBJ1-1	ASWWQGATEAF
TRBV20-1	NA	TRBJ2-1	SASGRGADNEQF
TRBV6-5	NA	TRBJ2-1	ASSYVRGNSYNEQF
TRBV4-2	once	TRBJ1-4	ASSVRFATNEKLF
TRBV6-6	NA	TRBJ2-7	ASSPGLDYEQY
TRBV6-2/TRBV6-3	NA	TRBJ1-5	ASSSYSNQPQH
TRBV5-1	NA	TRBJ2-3	ASAPPLLAGDTDTQY
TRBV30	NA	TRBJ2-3	AWSVQGTDTQY
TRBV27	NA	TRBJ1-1	ASSAGTGWTEAF
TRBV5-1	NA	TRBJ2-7	ASSLAGGRAYEQY
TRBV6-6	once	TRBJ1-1	ASSERQGGTEAF
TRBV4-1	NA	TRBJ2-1	ASSREAGGSYNEQF
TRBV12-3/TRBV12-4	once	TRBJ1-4	ASRPRGEGKLF
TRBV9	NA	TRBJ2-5	ASSVAWGGMRQETQY
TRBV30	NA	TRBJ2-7	ALLERGSYEQY
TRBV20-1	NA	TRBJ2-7	SAASTPGHY
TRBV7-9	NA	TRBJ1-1	ASSLMGAMNTEAF
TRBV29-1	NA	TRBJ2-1	SVGWNRPGEQF
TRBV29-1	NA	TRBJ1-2	SVIIPGQGEYGYT
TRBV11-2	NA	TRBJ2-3	ASSLVRGGLATTDTQY